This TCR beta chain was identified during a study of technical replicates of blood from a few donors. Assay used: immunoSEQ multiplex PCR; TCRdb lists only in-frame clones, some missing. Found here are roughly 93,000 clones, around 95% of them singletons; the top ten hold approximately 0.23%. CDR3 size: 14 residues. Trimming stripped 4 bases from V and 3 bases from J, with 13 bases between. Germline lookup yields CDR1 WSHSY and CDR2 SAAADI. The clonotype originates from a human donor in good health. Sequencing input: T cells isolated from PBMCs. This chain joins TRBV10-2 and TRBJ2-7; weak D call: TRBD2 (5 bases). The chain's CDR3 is CASSVRSGIYEQYF. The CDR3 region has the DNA TGCGCCAGCAGTGTACGGTCGGGGATCTACGAGCAGTACTTC.